This is a list of T cell receptor beta chains from one sample in a study of T cell responses to AZD1222 COVID-19 vaccine. Libraries were prepared by immunoSEQ multiplex PCR; TCRdb keeps only in-frame clonotypes and omits some of them. The table shows about 120,000 clones, with around 93% occurring only once. The starting material was peripheral blood, obtained 28 days after the second AZD1222 dose. The receptors stem from an adult who received the AZD1222 COVID-19 vaccine. The CDR3 runs from the conserved cysteine through the conserved F or W. D genes are given only for firm matches. The size of a clone is reported for some rows only, either as once, few or many, or as a class for expanded clones.

d_gene	len	v_gene	j_gene	abundance	CDR3nt	CDR3aa
TRBD1	13	TRBV2	TRBJ1-1	NA	TGTGCCAGCACCAGGGACAGGAACACTGAAGCTTTCTTT	CASTRDRNTEAFF
NA	15	TRBV5-1	TRBJ1-5	NA	TGCGCCAGCAGCCCTTGGGGGGGGGTCGGGCAGCCCCAGCATTTT	CASSPWGGVGQPQHF
NA	12	TRBV19	TRBJ1-5	NA	TGTGCCAGTACTCTAATCGGTCAGCCCCAGCATTTT	CASTLIGQPQHF
NA	14	TRBV7-9	TRBJ1-1	NA	TGTGCCAGCAGCACCGGGGGGTACCACACTGAAGCTTTCTTT	CASSTGGYHTEAFF
TRBD2	19	TRBV19	TRBJ2-3	NA	TGTGCCAGTAGTATAGATGTTGGTAGCGGGGCACAATTCACAGATACGCAGTATTTT	CASSIDVGSGAQFTDTQYF
NA	13	TRBV18	TRBJ1-1	NA	TGTGCCAGCTCACCAACAGTAGGCACTGAAGCTTTCTTT	CASSPTVGTEAFF
TRBD2	17	TRBV19	TRBJ2-1	NA	TGTGCCAGTAGTATAGGCTTAGTAGCGGGAGTTTACAATGAGCAGTTCTTC	CASSIGLVAGVYNEQFF
NA	15	TRBV5-1	TRBJ1-5	NA	TGCGCCAGCAGCTTGGTGGGGGGCGAGGGTCAGCCCCAGCATTTT	CASSLVGGEGQPQHF
NA	14	TRBV6-4	TRBJ1-5	NA	TGTGCCAGCAGTGAGTCTGCGGAGAATCAGCCCCAGCATTTT	CASSESAENQPQHF
NA	16	TRBV5-5	TRBJ1-1	NA	TGTGCCAGCAGCGCCAGCCCTACCAGAGTGAACACTGAAGCTTTCTTT	CASSASPTRVNTEAFF
TRBD1	18	TRBV7-9	TRBJ1-1	NA	TGTGCCAGCAGCATAGACAGGGTGAGGAGGGGAATACAGGGTGAAGCTTTCTTT	CASSIDRVRRGIQGEAFF
NA	15	TRBV18	TRBJ1-4	once	TGTGCCAGCTCACAACAGGGTGGGAATCGTGAAAAACTGTTTTTT	CASSQQGGNREKLFF
NA	12	TRBV24-1	TRBJ1-1	NA	TGTGCCACTAATTTGGTTTCCACTGAAGCTTTCTTT	CATNLVSTEAFF
TRBD1	17	TRBV9	TRBJ1-3	NA	TGTGCCAGCAGCGTAGAGGGGACAGGCTACTCTGGAAACACCATATATTTT	CASSVEGTGYSGNTIYF
NA	16	TRBV3-1/TRBV3-2	TRBJ2-3	NA	TGTGCCAGCAGCCAAGCCAGTATGGCCGGTTCAGATACGCAGTATTTT	CASSQASMAGSDTQYF
TRBD1	14	TRBV7-9	TRBJ1-1	NA	TGTGCCAGCAGCACCCGGACAGGGGGCACTGAAGCTTTCTTT	CASSTRTGGTEAFF
NA	14	TRBV6-1	TRBJ2-7	NA	TGTGCCAGCAGTGAAATGGCCAGCTCCTACGAGCAGTACTTC	CASSEMASSYEQYF
NA	16	TRBV6-1	TRBJ1-1	NA	TGTGCCAGCAGTGAACAGGCATTCTTTTCCGGCACTGAAGCTTTCTTT	CASSEQAFFSGTEAFF
TRBD1	16	TRBV4-2	TRBJ1-2	once	TGTGCCAGCAGCCAAGATCAGCGGACAGGGCCCTATGGCTACACCTTC	CASSQDQRTGPYGYTF
NA	16	TRBV7-8	TRBJ1-6	NA	TGTGCCAGCAACGAGGGAAACTTCCCCTATAATTCACCCCTCCACTTT	CASNEGNFPYNSPLHF
NA	14	TRBV9	TRBJ1-2	NA	TGTGCCAGCAGCGTCTTAGACTCGCGGGGAGCTTTAGTCTTC	CASSVLDSRGALVF
TRBD1	14	TRBV2	TRBJ1-5	NA	TGTGCCAGCAGTAGGGACAGGCGGTATCAGCCCCAGCATTTT	CASSRDRRYQPQHF
NA	19	TRBV24-1	TRBJ2-1	few	TGTGCCAACAATACCCGCCGGACGATTATTCTGGGGGACTGTAATGAGCAGTTCTTC	CANNTRRTIILGDCNEQFF
NA	15	TRBV5-1	TRBJ1-3	NA	TGCGCCAGCAGCTTGGCCTCCCCCCTTGGAAACACCATATATTTT	CASSLASPLGNTIYF
TRBD2	15	TRBV5-4	TRBJ2-1	NA	TGTGCCAGCAGCTTGCCCGGGACTAGAAACAATGAGCAGTTCTTC	CASSLPGTRNNEQFF
TRBD1	15	TRBV5-5	TRBJ1-1	NA	TGTGCCAGCAGCCTGTCAGGGGGCAGTTACACTGAAGCTTTCTTT	CASSLSGGSYTEAFF
NA	14	TRBV4-1	TRBJ1-4	NA	TGCGCCAGCACCCTGAATTGGGCTAATGAAAAACTGTTTTTT	CASTLNWANEKLFF
NA	16	TRBV5-5	TRBJ1-5	NA	TGTGCCAGCAGCTTTCTCCGGGACACTAGCAATCAGCCCCAGCATTTT	CASSFLRDTSNQPQHF
NA	14	TRBV3-1/TRBV3-2	TRBJ1-2	few	TGTGCCAGCAGCGAACAGGGTAGATCGGACGGCTACACCTTC	CASSEQGRSDGYTF
NA	14	TRBV27	TRBJ1-6	few	TGTGCCAGCAGAGACCTCAGGGACCTTTCACCCCTCCACTTT	CASRDLRDLSPLHF
NA	13	TRBV6-5	TRBJ2-5	NA	TGTGCCAGCAGTACGGGACAATGGGAGACCCAGTACTTC	CASSTGQWETQYF
NA	13	TRBV5-6	TRBJ1-1	NA	TGTGCCAGCAGCTTGGGGTTCCCCACTGAAGCTTTCTTT	CASSLGFPTEAFF
NA	16	TRBV19	TRBJ1-6	NA	TGTGCCAGTAGTCCGGGGGGATATTTTTATAATTCACCCCTCCACTTT	CASSPGGYFYNSPLHF
NA	15	TRBV5-4	TRBJ1-4	NA	TGTGCCAGCAGCTTGGACAGGGCGAGTAATGAAAAACTGTTTTTT	CASSLDRASNEKLFF
NA	13	TRBV6-5	TRBJ1-2	NA	TGTGCCAGCAGGTACAAGACCCAACGCGACTACACCTTC	CASRYKTQRDYTF
NA	16	TRBV6-5	TRBJ1-1	NA	TGTGCCAGCAGTTACTCGATCGAGTTTAAAGTCACTGAAGCTTTCTTT	CASSYSIEFKVTEAFF
NA	13	TRBV6-5	TRBJ1-5	NA	TGTGCCAGCAGTCACACGACAGATCAGCCCCAGCATTTT	CASSHTTDQPQHF
NA	15	TRBV11-2	TRBJ2-1	NA	TGTGCCAGCAGCTTCGGGGATAGCTCCTACAATGAGCAGTTCTTC	CASSFGDSSYNEQFF
NA	13	TRBV5-1	TRBJ1-3	NA	TGCGCCAGCAGTTCCAGCTCTGGAAACACCATATATTTT	CASSSSSGNTIYF
NA	17	TRBV5-6	TRBJ1-1	NA	TGTGCCAGCAGCCCGGGCTTCAGGGGCAATCTTCCCTTTGAAGCTTTCTTT	CASSPGFRGNLPFEAFF
NA	15	TRBV29-1	TRBJ2-1	NA	TGCAGCGTTGAGCCTCGAACAGTGTCCTACAATGAGCAGTTCTTC	CSVEPRTVSYNEQFF